These 2 T cell receptor beta chains share one sample of origin, sequenced in a study of Ad26.COV2.S vaccination and SARS-CoV-2 variants. Clones were sequenced by immunoSEQ multiplex PCR, and TCRdb holds only the in-frame ones, with some missing. The table has around 370,000 clones, 90% to 95% seen once. Sample: peripheral blood, taken after recovery from COVID-19. Every receptor here comes from a human donor who had recovered from COVID-19.

The chain uses TRBV7-2 and TRBJ1-5; D perhaps matches TRBD1 (5 bases). Trimming stripped 4 bases from V and 6 bases from J, with 16 bases between. Germline assignment: CDR1 SGHTA and CDR2 FQGNSA. The CDR3 loop spans 15 amino acids. The CDR3 DNA follows: TGTGCCAGCAGCTCAGAAGAGGGCAGGGCTCAGCCCCAGCATTTT. It is translated as CASSSEEGRAQPQHF.

In this sample, this clone turned up once. This chain uses TRBV7-2 with TRBJ2-7; D is unresolved. The V gene's germline CDR1 is SGHTA and CDR2 FQGNSA. The CDR3 is made up of 12 amino acids. Trimming shortened V by 1 base and J by 6 bases, and 7 bases separated the two germline ends. The CDR3 DNA follows: TGTGCCAGCAGCTTAGTTTCCCGCGAGCAGTACTTC. This sequence encodes CASSLVSREQYF.